The 11 T cell receptor beta chains given below trace back to one sample, sequenced in a study of OX40 agonist ivuxolimab in advanced cancers. Sequencing was performed with immunoSEQ multiplex PCR; in TCRdb, only in-frame clones are kept and a portion is missing. The sample yields more than 100,000 clones, 75% to 95% seen once. Specimen: CD4+ or CD8+ T cells sorted from blood, collected in a trial of the OX40 agonist ivuxolimab. The receptor set was obtained from an adult with an advanced solid tumor such as melanoma, head and neck, liver or kidney cancer.

The rearrangement links TRBV5-1 to TRBJ2-7, with TRBD1 matching over 8 bases. The CDR3 runs 14 residues. Trimming at V came to 4 bases and at J to 4 bases, leaving 7 bases not matched to a gene. CDR1 is SGHRS, CDR2 YFSETQ, per germline. The CDR3 is CASSHTGGSYEQYF. The CDR3 DNA sequence: TGCGCCAGCAGCCACACAGGGGGTTCGTACGAGCAGTACTTC.

The V gene is TRBV6-1, the J gene TRBJ2-1, with 7 bases fitting TRBD2. In germline, CDR1 is MNHNS, CDR2 SASEGT. This CDR3 has 13 residues. Unmatched junction bases numbered 9, after V lost 7 bases and J lost 9 bases. The CDR3 loop reads CASTPGLLGEQFF. For the CDR3, the DNA is TGTGCCAGCACCCCGGGACTACTGGGTGAGCAGTTCTTC.

This chain links TRBV5-5 with TRBJ2-3; 9 positions match TRBD2. This CDR3 is 15 amino acids long. Per the germline V gene, CDR1 is SGHKS and CDR2 is YYEKEE (reference sequence). The trim removed 1 base at V and 8 bases at J, leaving 8 bases unmatched. The CDR3 nucleotides read TGTGCCAGCAGCTTGAGACTAGCGGTGAGGGGTACGCAGTATTTT. Translation: CASSLRLAVRGTQYF.

For the CDR3, the DNA is TGTGCCAGCAGTCTCCTACTAGCGGGAGTAACAGATACGCAGTATTTT. It specifies CASSLLLAGVTDTQYF. The V and J genes are TRBV2 and TRBJ2-3; 11 positions match TRBD2. CDR3 size: 16 residues. V was pared by 5 bases and J by 3 bases, with 7 bases of the junction left unmatched. CDR1 is SNHLY, CDR2 FYNNEI, per germline.

This clone was detected a few times. V gene TRBV19 combines with J gene TRBJ2-7; D unclear. Germline lookup yields CDR1 LNHDA and CDR2 SQIVND (reference sequence). V was cut by 3 bases and J by 7 bases, with 16 bases left in between. The CDR3 totals 14 residues. CDR3 DNA: TGTGCCAGTAGTATGCAGATAAGATACGAGGAGCAGTACTTC. This encodes CASSMQIRYEEQYF.

V is TRBV7-3 and J is TRBJ2-2; D might be TRBD2 (5 bases). V was shortened by 4 bases and J by 0 bases, with 6 bases between the two germline ends. This CDR3 region has 14 residues. Per germline, CDR1 SGHTA and CDR2 FQGTGA. CDR3 in amino acids: CASSSGANTGELFF. CDR3 bases: TGTGCCAGCAGCTCCGGGGCGAACACCGGGGAGCTGTTTTTT.

On this clone: The same CDR3 arises from other DNA sequences in this sample as well. The V and J genes are TRBV7-9 and TRBJ2-7; D is ambiguous. Trimming took off 4 bases at V and 4 bases at J, with 11 bases between the two ends. The CDR3 has 13 residues. Germline V gene sequence: CDR1 SEHNR, CDR2 FQNEAQ (reference sequence). CDR3 in DNA: TGTGCCAGCAGCTCCGTCGACCGATACGAGCAGTACTTC. Encoded protein: CASSSVDRYEQYF.

As regards this clone: Mismatch with germline at one junction end may stem from a read error. The rearrangement joins TRBV19 to TRBJ2-4; 7 positions match TRBD1. The CDR3 runs to 13 residues. Germline CDR1 LNHDA, CDR2 SQIVND (reference sequence). This CDR3 reads CASSIDYGTASTF. CDR3 in DNA: TGTGCCAGTAGTATAGATTACGGGACAGCTTCTACCTTC.

The chain combines TRBV4-1 with TRBJ2-7, with D unclear. The CDR3 loop spans 13 amino acids. V was clipped by 5 bases and J by 0 bases, with 8 bases between them. The germline V gene has CDR1 MGHRA and CDR2 YSYEKL. The CDR3 spells CASSFSSSYEQYF. The CDR3 DNA reads TGCGCCAGCAGCTTCTCGAGCTCCTACGAGCAGTACTTC.

The CDR3 DNA is TGTGCCAGTAGTATTAGAGACATGGGCTCCTACGAGCAGTACTTC. Amino acids: CASSIRDMGSYEQYF. The chain combines TRBV19 with TRBJ2-7, with D uncertain. The CDR3 covers 15 residues. Germline CDR1 LNHDA, CDR2 SQIVND (reference sequence). V was pared by 3 bases and J by 0 bases, with 12 bases between.

This sequence joins TRBV19 and TRBJ1-4; 9 bases fit TRBD1. This CDR3 region has 14 residues. Germline values: CDR1 LNHDA, CDR2 SQIVND (reference sequence). The junction had 8 bases not matched to a gene; V was cut back by 7 bases and J by 8 bases. DNA for the CDR3: TGTGCCAGTAAAGAAGGGACAGGGAACGAAAAACTGTTTTTT. Translated, it gives CASKEGTGNEKLFF.